This T cell receptor beta chain was recorded in a study of cytomegalovirus exposure and HLA in healthy donors. Points on this clone: No antigen is known for it.

Primers included in the PCR were 60 Vbeta and 13 Jbeta primers. Method: immunoSEQ multiplex PCR; TCRdb's copy keeps in-frame clones and lacks some. The sample table includes 130,000 to 150,000 clones. Study findings and constraints: The classifier, whose performance was assessed in both the original and validation cohorts, reportedly diagnosed cytomegalovirus status with high specificity and sensitivity. Among TCR beta chains of equal frequency, HLA-associated ones were more clonally expanded in a later analysis. In a later analysis, productive TCRs from donors in an Asian-associated ancestry cluster reportedly carried fewer N-insertions than the cohort mean.

The CDR3 length is 13 residues. Trimming shortened V by 3 bases and J by 5 bases, and 8 bases separated the two germline ends. CDR1 is KGHSH and CDR2 is LQKENI in the germline V gene. The receptor comes from a woman aged 45-65 years in good health and CMV-seronegative. The V call is TRBV18, the J call TRBJ1-5; unclear D gene. Sequencing was done on a sample of PBMCs. DNA for the CDR3: TGTGCCAGCTCACCTCTCGTCGATCAGCCCCAGCATTTT. As protein: CASSPLVDQPQHF.